The 20 T cell receptor beta chains given below trace back to one sample, sequenced in a study of shared clonotypes between healthy human individuals. Sequencing was performed with immunoSEQ multiplex PCR; in TCRdb, only in-frame clones are kept and a portion is missing. The profile covers hundreds of thousands of clones, with around 72% appearing a single time and around 1.8% taken by the ten largest. Input material: memory CD4+ T cells sorted from blood. Subset given: CD45RA-negative fraction. The receptors shown here come from a woman younger than 45 in good health.

The chain joins TRBV30 to TRBJ2-7, with 9 bases matching TRBD2. Germline V gives CDR1 GTSNPN, CDR2 SVGIG (reference sequence). This CDR3 contains 15 residues. V dropped 8 bases and J dropped 6; count of bases not matched to a gene: 17. The CDR3 here is CALRVLAGMGVEQYF. The DNA of the CDR3 is TGTGCCCTTCGGGTACTAGCGGGCATGGGCGTCGAGCAGTACTTC.

This clone was recorded once. This sample includes further DNA sequences coding for the same CDR3. The V gene is TRBV28, the J gene TRBJ2-3; D ambiguous. Germline V lookup: CDR1 MDHEN, CDR2 SYDVKM. The CDR3 totals 12 residues. Trimming pared 6 bases from V and 3 bases from J, leaving 7 bases between. CDR3 nucleotide sequence: TGTGCCAGCAGCCCGTCAACAGATACGCAGTATTTT. Translated, it gives CASSPSTDTQYF. Together with reference TRBV28 and TRBJ2-3, the CDR3 gives the full variable domain: DVKVTQSSRYLVKRTGEKVFLECVQDMDHENMFWYRQDPGLGLRLIYFSYDVKMKEKGDIPEGYSVSREKKERFSLILESASTNQTSMYLCASSPSTDTQYFGPGTRLTVL.

V gene TRBV10-3 combines with J gene TRBJ2-7; 7 nucleotides align to TRBD2. V lost 4 bases and J lost 3; bases outside the gene matches: 12. Germline values: CDR1 ENHRY, CDR2 SYGVKD. This CDR3 is built from 16 residues. This CDR3 reads CAISAGPGGSHYEQYF. The CDR3, as DNA: TGTGCCATCAGTGCCGGCCCCGGGGGGAGCCACTACGAGCAGTACTTC.

This clone was detected only once. The chain couples TRBV5-1 to TRBJ2-3; TRBD2 agrees at 12 bases. The germline V gene encodes CDR1 SGHRS and CDR2 YFSETQ. Germline trimming cut 2 bases from V and 9 bases from J; bases unmatched to any gene: 4. The CDR3 runs to 14 residues. CDR3 nucleotide sequence: TGCGCCAGCAGCTTAGAGACTAGCGGGGGAACGCAGTATTTT. Translating it yields CASSLETSGGTQYF.

This clone was seen a few times. The J gene is TRBJ1-4, the V gene TRBV6-5; D uncertain. The CDR3 sequence is 16 residues long. Trimming took off 0 bases at V and 4 bases at J, with 12 bases between the two ends. The germline V gene has CDR1 MNHEY and CDR2 SVGAGI. The CDR3 nucleotides read TGTGCCAGCAGTTACTCGTGGGGTAGTAATAATGAAAAACTGTTTTTT. Residues: CASSYSWGSNNEKLFF.

V is TRBV27 and J is TRBJ2-7; D is perhaps TRBD1 or TRBD2 (5 bases each). The germline V and J ends were trimmed by 5 bases and 3 bases, with 11 bases remaining between them. Germline CDR1 reads MNHEY; CDR2 reads SMNVEV (reference sequence). The CDR3 has 13 residues. Here the CDR3 reads CASSLFGGYEQYF. In nucleotides, the CDR3 is TGTGCCAGCAGTCTCTTTGGGGGCTACGAGCAGTACTTC.

About this clone itself: One base away lies a much larger clone, so this may be a sequencing read error. Other DNA sequences in the sample encode the same CDR3. The J gene is TRBJ2-5, the V gene TRBV18; the D gene is possibly TRBD2 (6 bases). V was trimmed by 2 bases and J by 4 bases, leaving 8 bases between them. CDR3 length equals 13 residues. Germline loops: CDR1 KGHSH, CDR2 LQKENI. The CDR3: CASSPGAGETQYF. CDR3 DNA: TGTGCCAGCTCACCAGGAGCGGGAGAGACCCAGTACTTC.

Points on this clone: The sample holds other DNA sequences that translate to the same CDR3. The V and J genes are TRBV28 and TRBJ1-5, with D perhaps matching TRBD1 (5 bases). The V and J ends lost 3 bases and 9 bases respectively, with 9 bases between them. The CDR3 has 12 residues. Germline V gene sequence: CDR1 MDHEN, CDR2 SYDVKM. The CDR3 is CASSLGVGPQHF. In DNA form, the CDR3 reads TGTGCCAGCAGTTTGGGGGTGGGGCCCCAGCATTTT.

CDR3 nucleotides: TGCAGTGCTAGTTTTTTTTACGAGCAGTACTTC. It encodes CSASFFYEQYF. The chain joins TRBV20-1 to TRBJ2-7; D unclear. Trimming removed 3 bases from V and 4 bases from J, with 7 bases in between. CDR1 is DFQATT and CDR2 is SNEGSKA in the germline V gene (reference sequence). CDR3 length: 11 amino acids.

The chain employs TRBV5-7 and TRBJ1-1; no clear D. TRBV5-7 is treated as an ORF (open reading frame) with a function not yet certain. V was trimmed by 4 bases and J by 0 bases, leaving 19 bases between them. CDR3 length equals 17 residues. CDR3 sequence: CASSPKGTVTLNTEAFF. CDR3 coding DNA: TGTGCCAGCAGCCCGAAGGGCACAGTCACTCTGAACACTGAAGCTTTCTTT.

The genes are TRBV6-5 and TRBJ1-2, with a possible D match to TRBD1 (5 bases). This CDR3 has 15 residues. Trimming stripped 5 bases from V and 4 bases from J, with 17 bases between. Germline CDR1 is MNHEY and CDR2 is SVGAGI. CDR3 region: CASSPYPQGGYGYTF. The CDR3, as DNA: TGTGCCAGCAGTCCCTACCCCCAGGGAGGCTATGGCTACACCTTC.

J is TRBJ2-1 and V is TRBV19; D ambiguous. The germline V gene has CDR1 LNHDA and CDR2 SQIVND (reference sequence). Trimming removed 6 bases at V and 4 bases at J, with 7 bases between. This CDR3 comprises 12 residues. The CDR3 loop reads CASRDGYNEQFF. CDR3 bases: TGTGCCAGTAGGGACGGTTACAATGAGCAGTTCTTC.

V and J are TRBV27 and TRBJ1-5; 7 bases fit TRBD1. Unmatched junction bases numbered 4, after V lost 5 bases and J lost 6 bases. Germline assignment: CDR1 MNHEY and CDR2 SMNVEV (reference sequence). The length of the CDR3 is 13 residues. The CDR3 spells CASSLRGLQPQHF. The CDR3 DNA follows: TGTGCCAGCAGTCTGAGGGGGCTTCAGCCCCAGCATTTT.

The chain has TRBV6-5 and TRBJ1-2; 9 positions agree with TRBD1. Germline V gives CDR1 MNHEY, CDR2 SVGAGI. With V trimmed by 2 bases and J by 7 bases, 5 bases remained unmatched. The CDR3 totals 14 residues. CDR3 region: CASSYGDRASGYTF. Written as DNA, the CDR3 is TGTGCCAGCAGTTACGGGGACAGGGCCTCTGGCTACACCTTC.

The rearrangement joins TRBV2 to TRBJ2-6, with 9 positions matching TRBD1. V lost 9 bases to trimming and J lost 3 bases; unmatched junction nucleotides: 12. Per germline, CDR1 SNHLY and CDR2 FYNNEI. The length of the CDR3 is 17 residues. DNA of the CDR3: TGTGCCAGGAGACCGGGACAGGGTTTCTTTGGGGCCAACGTCCTGACTTTC. Translation: CARRPGQGFFGANVLTF.

This clone is categorized as medium-sized. Other DNA sequences of this sample code for an identical CDR3. The CDR3 loop is CASSIRISGNTIYF. DNA of the CDR3: TGTGCCAGTAGTATACGGATCTCTGGAAACACCATATATTTT. The gene calls are TRBV19 and TRBJ1-3; D is unclear. The CDR3 runs to 14 residues. The V end lost 2 bases, the J end lost 0 bases, and 5 bases lay between the germline ends. Germline loops: CDR1 LNHDA, CDR2 SQIVND (reference sequence).

The genes are TRBV13 and TRBJ1-2; D is uncertain. V shed 2 bases and J shed 7 bases, with 17 bases lying between them. The germline V gene has CDR1 PRHDT and CDR2 FYEKMQ (reference sequence). The length of the CDR3 is 15 residues. CDR3 bases: TGTGCCAGCAGCTTAAATCTTGGACCTATGGGTGGCTACACCTTC. This codes for CASSLNLGPMGGYTF.

This chain links TRBV6-5 with TRBJ2-5; 9 bases map to TRBD2. V shed 6 bases, J shed 7 bases, and the junction held 12 bases outside the gene matches. CDR3 size: 15 residues. Germline assignment: CDR1 MNHEY and CDR2 SVGAGI. The CDR3 sequence is CASSAAPGLAGTQYF. DNA of the CDR3: TGTGCCAGCAGCGCGGCTCCGGGACTAGCCGGGACCCAGTACTTC.

This clone turned up a few times. The genes are TRBV19 and TRBJ2-1; 8 nucleotides agree with TRBD2. Germline values: CDR1 LNHDA, CDR2 SQIVND (reference sequence). The ends lost 3 bases at V and 7 bases at J; junction bases unmatched: 5. This CDR3 contains 14 residues. The CDR3 DNA sequence: TGTGCCAGTAGTATCGACGGGAGGGTAAATGAGCAGTTCTTC. Translated: CASSIDGRVNEQFF. The full variable domain, in which reference TRBV19 and TRBJ2-1 provide the parts outside the CDR3, is DGGITQSPKYLFRKEGQNVTLSCEQNLNHDAMYWYRQDPGQGLRLIYYSQIVNDFQKGDIAEGYSVSREKKESFPLTVTSAQKNPTAFYLCASSIDGRVNEQFFGPGTRLTVL.

The CDR3 loop is CASSFGQGRVHF. CDR3 DNA: TGTGCCAGCAGTTTCGGTCAGGGTCGGGTTCATTTT. The gene calls are TRBV28 and TRBJ1-5; possibly TRBD1 for D (5 bases). CDR1 and CDR2 (germline): MDHEN, SYDVKM. V was pared by 3 bases and J by 16 bases, with 16 bases between. This CDR3 has 12 amino acids.